This TCR beta chain was sequenced during a study of blood T cell repertoires in COVID-19. TCRdb's table, derived via immunoSEQ multiplex PCR, lists solely in-frame clones and lacks some. Among under 500,000 clones listed, nearly 90% were seen once. V lost 7 bases and J lost 5, with 11 bases in between. Per germline, CDR1 GTSNPN and CDR2 SVGIG (reference sequence). CDR3 size: 11 residues. Sequenced sample: PBMCs or T cells enriched from blood (not recorded which). The receptor comes from a young woman with acute COVID-19. J is TRBJ1-1 and V is TRBV30, with D possibly matching TRBD1 (6 bases). The CDR3: CAYSDRTEAFF. CDR3 sequence (DNA): TGTGCCTACTCGGACAGAACTGAAGCTTTCTTT.